This T cell receptor beta chain was obtained from a study of blood T cells in healthy people across ages. Study results and limitations: Roughly linear age-related decline in beta diversity appeared, significant by age 40. The unsorted PBMCs prevented any conclusive comparison of naive versus antigen-experienced cells.

Through a sample-barcoded 5' primer and a J-beta primer mix, a second PCR was run for 7 to 11 cycles. Template switching added a 12-random-nucleotide identifier to every cDNA molecule. TCRdb re-called the 5' RACE reads with MiXCR, one entry per CDR3 protein. The sample gives about 800,000 distinct CDR3 sequences, 55% to 75% of which show up once; 22% is in the top ten. Concerning this clonotype itself: The antigen remains unidentified.

Isolation yielded PBMCs, at least 6.5 million per sample, in every case. V was pared by 1 base and J by 7 bases, with 5 bases of the junction left unmatched. Per germline, CDR1 GTSNPN and CDR2 SVGIG (reference sequence). The CDR3 runs to 14 residues. The chain links TRBV30 to TRBJ2-5; TRBD2 aligns across 11 bases. Input material: blood. This TCR came from a man under 40 in good health. The CDR3 nucleotides are TGTGCCTGGAGTGGACTAGCGGGGTTAACGACCCAGTACTTC. It yields the protein CAWSGLAGLTTQYF.